What follows is one T cell receptor beta chain and its context. Its antigen is still unknown. It has no much larger one-base neighbor in the sample; base qualities were not kept. The sample is drawn from a study of blood T cell repertoires in COVID-19 (dated by TCRdb to between 2020 and 2021). Looking at the study overall: Samples covering the acute and convalescent phases of COVID-19 were provided by collaborators in the United States, Italy and Spain. The prospective study material was composed of cDNA or gDNA derived from T cells, B-cell-depleted T cells, or PBMCs. Subjects who had been exposed to COVID-19, were actively infected with it, or had recovered from it provided the deeply sampled blood TCRbeta repertoires that made up the dataset. A freely available public database, intended as a resource for researchers studying the immune response to SARS-CoV-2, is where the repertoires were released. The samples were drawn from the first 160 participants of the ongoing ImmuneRACE study and from 1,254 subjects provided by 6 global collaborators. Nearly every sample came with metadata listing a de-identified subject ID, COVID-19 status, age in years and sex. HLA class I and class II types, where available, came from metadata supplied by the sample provider rather than from assay-based typing.

On the study overall, not on this receptor specifically: The quantity of clinical and demographic metadata differed by source and by participant and was supplied without curation.

Sequences WNHNN (CDR1) and SYGVQD (CDR2) are obtained from the germline V gene (reference sequence). V is cut by 0 bases and J by 0 bases, and the space between the germline ends is 6 bases. Reading from cysteine to phenylalanine, the CDR3 counts 14 amino acids. Of the read, only the CDR3 DNA is kept; its 42 bases are in frame from base 1. Whole blood was collected in K2EDTA tubes by collaborating institutions according to the institutions' own protocols. For TCRbeta analysis, collaborator samples were shipped as frozen whole blood, as isolated PBMCs, or as DNA extracted from either sample type. TCRbeta CDR3 regions were amplified from genomic DNA by means of the immunoSEQ Assay, a bias-controlled multiplex PCR. The original methods were these. Nucleated cell counts per sample were estimated from amplification of reference gene primers within the assay. Sequence reads were collapsed and filtered to measure the absolute abundance of every unique TCRbeta CDR3 rearrangement. For each sample, productive Simpson clonality was calculated as the square root of Simpson's diversity index across productive rearrangements. TCRdb took this table from immuneACCESS and kept in-frame rearrangements with V and J called. Such tables lack part of the clones; where checked against another copy, unresolved V genes explain under half of the gap, and the rest is unexplained. The V and J calls and clone size were taken over from that table, and D and trimming were inferred from the DNA. The table for this sample lists some 43,000 clones; over 65% of them were counted only once. The ten top clones hold about 15% of the sample.

This sequence was found in a man aged 45-65 years with active or convalescent COVID-19. Recombination linked TRBV10-1 to TRBJ2-7; matching of 6 bases hints at TRBD2 as the D gene. Sample: peripheral blood. The sequence in DNA is TGCGCCAGCAGTGAGTCGACTAGCTCCTACGAGCAGTACTTC. Its coded protein is CASSESTSSYEQYF.